In this sample, the clone carrying this T cell receptor beta chain turned up once. TCRdb analysed the multiplex PCR reads with MiXCR anew, one entry per CDR3 protein. The sample carries around 190,000 distinct CDR3 sequences, about 33% recorded once. The J segment lost 6 bases and the V segment lost 9 bases, leaving 9 bases of the junction unmatched. Germline V CDR1 and CDR2: ENHRY, SYGVKD. The CDR3 extends over 15 amino acids. The data were taken from a study of breast tumors, draining lymph nodes, adjacent tissues. Breast cancer patients provided tissue from their axillary draining lymph nodes. The source material was axillary lymph node tissue. The V and J genes are TRBV10-3 and TRBJ1-6, with 9 bases aligning to TRBD1. This receptor was taken from a female donor with breast cancer. Some clones in this sample may be carry-over from other donors' samples. As DNA, the CDR3 is TGTGCCATACAATCACACAGGGGGCTTAATTCACCCCTCCACTTT. Protein product: CAIQSHRGLNSPLHF.